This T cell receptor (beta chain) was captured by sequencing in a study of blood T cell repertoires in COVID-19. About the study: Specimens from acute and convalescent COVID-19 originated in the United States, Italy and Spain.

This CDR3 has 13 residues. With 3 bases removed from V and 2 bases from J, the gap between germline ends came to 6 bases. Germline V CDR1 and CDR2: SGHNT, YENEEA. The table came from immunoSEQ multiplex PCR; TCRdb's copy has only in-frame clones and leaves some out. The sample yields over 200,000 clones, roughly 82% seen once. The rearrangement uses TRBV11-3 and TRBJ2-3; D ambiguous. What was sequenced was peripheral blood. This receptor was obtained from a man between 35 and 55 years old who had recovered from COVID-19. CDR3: CASSFSLTDTQYF. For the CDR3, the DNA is TGTGCCAGCAGCTTTTCCCTCACAGATACGCAGTATTTT.